The next 21 T cell receptor beta chains were all read from a single sample in a study of T cells in women clearing cervical HPV infection listed by TCRdb under 2018. The receptor library was made with the immunoSEQ multiplex PCR assay. Drawn from immuneACCESS, this table holds only the in-frame rearrangements with V and J called that TCRdb kept. Clones are partly lost; checked studies trace under half to an unresolved V gene and leave the rest unexplained. In this sample's table one finds 15,000 or so clones. Clones ranked in the top ten supply roughly 10% of the sample. Sample: blood buffy coat. These receptors came from a woman between 18 and 75 years old with a cervical HPV16 infection that either progressed to CIN3+ or cleared (not recorded which).

In regard to this clone: The read finishes 3 residues shy of the CDR3 end, and the germline J gene is used to complete it. This chain links TRBV19 with TRBJ2-3; 12 bases are a match to TRBD2. The germline CDR1 and CDR2 sequences are LNHDA and SQIVND (reference sequence). The ends lost 5 bases at V and 5 bases at J; junction bases unmatched: 5. This CDR3 is 15 amino acids long. The CDR3 protein is CASSRTSGGQDTQYF. The sequenced CDR3 bases are TGTGCCAGTAGTCGTACTAGCGGGGGGCAAGATACG. Drawing the rest from reference TRBV19 and TRBJ2-3, the complete variable domain is DGGITQSPKYLFRKEGQNVTLSCEQNLNHDAMYWYRQDPGQGLRLIYYSQIVNDFQKGDIAEGYSVSREKKESFPLTVTSAQKNPTAFYLCASSRTSGGQDTQYFGPGTRLTVL.

With respect to this clone: The read terminates 3 residues before the CDR3 end, so the remaining end is supplied by the germline J gene. The chain employs TRBV5-1 and TRBJ2-3; TRBD1 might be the D (6 bases). Germline V lookup: CDR1 SGHRS, CDR2 YFSETQ. Trimming stripped 4 bases from V and 5 bases from J, with 17 bases between. The CDR3 totals 15 residues. CDR3: CASSQVGTPQDTQYF. The DNA read from the CDR3 is TGCGCCAGCAGCCAGGTGGGGACACCGCAAGATACG.

A remark on this clone: The observed sequence ends 3 residues before the CDR3 terminus, with the missing tail filled in from the germline J gene. The J gene is TRBJ2-1, the V gene TRBV19; the match to TRBD2 covers 10 bases. The CDR3 runs to 15 residues. The germline V gene encodes CDR1 LNHDA and CDR2 SQIVND (reference sequence). V shed 4 bases, J shed 8 bases, and the junction held 8 bases outside the gene matches. The CDR3 here is CASSSPSGSRHEQFF. The sequenced CDR3 bases are TGTGCCAGTAGTAGCCCTAGCGGGAGTCGGCATGAG.

Notes on this clone: The DNA ends 3 residues before the CDR3 does, and the rest of the CDR3 is filled in from the germline J gene. This chain uses TRBV18 with TRBJ2-7; TRBD1 agrees at 11 bases. V was pared by 2 bases and J by 3 bases, with 0 bases of the junction left unmatched. The CDR3 loop spans 14 amino acids. From germline, CDR1 is KGHSH and CDR2 LQKENI. The CDR3 is CASSPGTGGYEQYF. The part of the CDR3 DNA that was read is TGTGCCAGCTCACCAGGGACAGGGGGCTACGAG.

Remarks on this clone: The missing CDR3 end, 3 residues past where the read stops, is filled in from the germline J gene. The chain joins TRBV7-9 to TRBJ1-5; TRBD1 is a possible D gene (6 bases). Between the trimmed V and J ends, which lost 4 bases and 6 bases, there was a span of 16 bases. From germline, CDR1 is SEHNR and CDR2 FQNEAQ (reference sequence). The CDR3 covers 15 residues. The sequenced CDR3 bases are TGTGCCAGCAGCTCCGCCAGACAGGAGGGTCAGCCC. Protein product: CASSSARQEGQP. The entire CDR3 protein is CASSSARQEGQPQHF.

Partial CDR3 DNA: TGCAGCGCTGACGCAGGGAATTATGGC. It encodes CSADAGNYG. The full CDR3 protein reads CSADAGNYGYTF. The gene calls are TRBV29-1 and TRBJ1-2; a possible D gene is TRBD1 (5 bases). Read data end 3 residues before the CDR3 end; the end is taken from the germline J gene. Deletions cut 7 bases from V and 5 bases from J, with 14 bases between. CDR3 length: 12 residues. In germline, CDR1 is SQVTM, CDR2 ANQGSEA.

Remarks on this clone: The CDR3 end lies 3 residues beyond the end of the read and is filled in from the germline J gene. V usage is TRBV12-3 or TRBV12-4 and J usage is TRBJ1-2; D is uncertain. This CDR3 contains 15 residues. CDR3 loop: CASSEHMSGFLGYTF. The covered CDR3 bases are TGTGCCAGCAGTGAACACATGTCCGGGTTTTTAGGC.

Points on this clone: The CDR3 end is not reached by the read, which stops 3 residues before it; the germline J gene fills it in. The rearrangement joins TRBV29-1 to TRBJ2-1; TRBD1 aligns across 9 bases. V trimming: 2 bases; J trimming: 2 bases; junction bases outside the gene matches: 4. The CDR3 has 15 amino acids. The germline V gene has CDR1 SQVTM and CDR2 ANQGSEA. Incomplete CDR3 DNA: TGCAGCGTTGAACCGGGACAGGGCCCCTACAATGAG. Its translation: CSVEPGQGPYNE. The entire CDR3 is CSVEPGQGPYNEQFF.

To note about this clone: The sequence runs out 3 residues before the end of the CDR3; the remainder is reconstructed from the germline J gene. V and J are TRBV7-9 and TRBJ1-1; no clear D. The CDR3 consists of 12 residues. CDR1 is SEHNR, CDR2 FQNEAQ, per germline (reference sequence). V lost 1 base, J lost 7 bases, and 7 bases lay in between. CDR3 loop: CASSLGSYEAFF. CDR3 DNA, as far as it was read: TGTGCCAGCAGCTTAGGGTCCTATGAA.

Remarks on this clone: The read falls 3 residues short of the CDR3 end, and the missing part is taken from the germline J gene. The V call is TRBV10-3, the J call TRBJ2-2; D gene unclear. The CDR3 contains 14 residues. Germline CDR1 ENHRY, CDR2 SYGVKD. Trimming took off 7 bases at V and 2 bases at J, with 11 bases between the two ends. Partial CDR3 DNA: TGTGCCATCAAGGTGGCAGGAAACACCGGGGAG. It is translated as CAIKVAGNTGE. From start to end, the CDR3 is CAIKVAGNTGELFF.

Note on this clone: The read stops 3 residues short of the end of the CDR3; the missing end is completed from the germline J gene. The chain recombines TRBV18 with TRBJ2-7; 8 nucleotides align to TRBD1. Germline-derived CDR1 and CDR2 are KGHSH and LQKENI. The CDR3 is made up of 15 amino acids. Trimming removed 3 bases from V and 4 bases from J; junction bases left unmatched: 8. The DNA read from the CDR3 is TGTGCCAGCTCACCGGGGCAGGGGGCTAATTACGAG. Protein: CASSPGQGANYE. The full-length CDR3 reads as CASSPGQGANYEQYF. The full variable domain, with the rest looked up from reference TRBV18 and TRBJ2-7, is NAGVMQNPRHLVRRRGQEARLRCSPMKGHSHVYWYRQLPEEGLKFMVYLQKENIIDESGMPKERFSAEFPKEGPSILRIQQVVRGDSAAYFCASSPGQGANYEQYFGPGTRLTVT.

Points on this clone: The read comes to an end 3 residues before the CDR3 does, leaving the germline J gene to fill in the end. This rearrangement joins TRBV18 to TRBJ1-5; TRBD1 matches 7 bases. Germline V gene lookup returns CDR1 KGHSH and CDR2 LQKENI. J lost 3 bases, V lost 6 bases, and 2 bases had no gene match. This CDR3 is 13 amino acids long. The CDR3 sequence: CASSGTDNQPQHF. Incomplete CDR3 DNA: TGTGCCAGCTCGGGGACAGACAATCAGCCC. Full variable domain (remainder filled in from reference TRBV18 and TRBJ1-5): NAGVMQNPRHLVRRRGQEARLRCSPMKGHSHVYWYRQLPEEGLKFMVYLQKENIIDESGMPKERFSAEFPKEGPSILRIQQVVRGDSAAYFCASSGTDNQPQHFGDGTRLSIL.

Regarding this clone: Coverage ceases 3 residues before the CDR3 finishes, and the germline J gene fills in the end. This chain links TRBV20-1 with TRBJ1-2; weak D call: TRBD1 (5 bases). V gave up 4 bases and J gave up 7 bases, with 16 bases separating them. This CDR3 is 13 amino acids long. Germline lookup yields CDR1 DFQATT and CDR2 SNEGSKA (reference sequence). CDR3 sequence: CSATLVQGGGYTF. CDR3 bases read: TGCAGTGCTACCCTTGTCCAGGGCGGTGGC.

For this clone: The missing CDR3 end, 3 residues past where the read stops, is filled in from the germline J gene. The rearrangement joins TRBV28 to TRBJ2-5; D uncertain. V gave up 6 bases and J gave up 5 bases, with 10 bases separating them. The CDR3 totals 12 residues. Germline assignment: CDR1 MDHEN and CDR2 SYDVKM. The CDR3 spells CASSFAWETQYF. The part of the CDR3 DNA that was read is TGTGCCAGCAGCTTCGCGTGGGAGACC.

Comment on this clone: The missing CDR3 end, 3 residues past where the read stops, is filled in from the germline J gene. The V call is TRBV7-3, the J call TRBJ2-1; TRBD2 aligns across 11 bases. J gave up 7 bases and V 4 bases, and 15 bases lay outside the gene matches. In germline, CDR1 is SGHTA, CDR2 FQGTGA. CDR3 length equals 18 residues. The CDR3 reads CASSSLSPTSGGLNEQFF. The sequenced CDR3 bases are TGTGCCAGCAGCTCCCTGTCTCCTACTAGCGGGGGCCTAAATGAG. Full variable domain (rest looked up from reference TRBV7-3 and TRBJ2-1): GAGVSQTPSNKVTEKGKYVELRCDPISGHTALYWYRQSLGQGPEFLIYFQGTGAADDSGLPNDRFFAVRPEGSVSTLKIQRTERGDSAVYLCASSSLSPTSGGLNEQFFGPGTRLTVL.

Turning to this clone: The read ends 3 residues before the CDR3 terminus; that terminus is restored from the germline J gene. The J gene is TRBJ2-1, the V gene TRBV12-5; TRBD2 agrees at 9 bases. This CDR3 has 15 amino acids. In germline, CDR1 is LGHNT, CDR2 FRNRAP. Trimming at V came to 5 bases and at J to 8 bases, leaving 10 bases not matched to a gene. CDR3 DNA, as far as it was read: TGTGCTAGTGGTATCGCGGGGGGGTTAGTCGATGAG. Translation gives CASGIAGGLVDE. From start to end, the CDR3 is CASGIAGGLVDEQFF.

In regard to this clone: Read sequence stops 3 residues before the CDR3 end, and the germline J gene provides the missing end. This chain links TRBV9 with TRBJ1-3; D gene uncertain. Trimming shortened V by 2 bases and J by 4 bases, and 7 bases separated the two germline ends. The CDR3 consists of 13 residues. Germline assignment: CDR1 SGDLS and CDR2 YYNGEE. The sequenced CDR3 bases are TGTGCCAGCAGCGTTTTGGGCGGAAACACC. This codes for CASSVLGGNT. The complete CDR3 reads CASSVLGGNTIYF.

As for this clone: The read terminates 3 residues ahead of where the CDR3 ends, so the germline J gene completes it. This chain joins TRBV11-3 and TRBJ1-1; weak D call: TRBD1 (6 bases). Germline CDR1 and CDR2: SGHNT and YENEEA. Trimming removed 6 bases from V and 1 base from J, with 9 bases in between. The CDR3 consists of 13 residues. CDR3 sequence: CASSRTANTEAFF. Partial CDR3 DNA: TGTGCCAGCAGTCGGACAGCGAACACTGAA.

Turning to this clone: The read ends 3 residues shy of where the CDR3 ends; the end is completed using the germline J gene. This sequence joins TRBV28 and TRBJ1-6; no clear D gene. This CDR3 has 16 residues. V lost 3 bases and J 7 bases, leaving 16 bases between the germline ends. The germline CDR1 and CDR2 sequences are MDHEN and SYDVKM. The DNA read from the CDR3 is TGTGCCAGCAGTTTCGGCAGGCGCCTCGTCAATTCACCC. As protein: CASSFGRRLVNSP. The whole CDR3 sequence is CASSFGRRLVNSPLHF.

Of note for this clone: Read coverage stops 3 residues before the CDR3 terminus; the germline J gene supplies the remainder. The gene calls are TRBV20-1 and TRBJ1-6, with a possible D match to TRBD1 (5 bases). This CDR3 is built from 15 residues. CDR1 is DFQATT and CDR2 is SNEGSKA in the germline V gene (reference sequence). V lost 0 bases and J lost 4, with 10 bases in between. CDR3 DNA (partial): TGCAGTGCTAGAGATAGAGGGGTTTATAATTCACCC. It encodes CSARDRGVYNSP. From start to end, the CDR3 is CSARDRGVYNSPLHF.

As regards this clone: The CDR3 end lies 3 residues beyond the end of the read and is filled in from the germline J gene. The chain is built from TRBV5-4 and TRBJ2-1; TRBD2 agrees at 10 bases. V gave up 0 bases and J gave up 7 bases; unmatched junction bases: 7. The CDR3 loop spans 16 amino acids. Germline loops: CDR1 SGHNT, CDR2 YYREEE (reference sequence). CDR3 bases read: TGTGCCAGCAGCTTGGCCGCTAGCGGGAGTGGTAATGAG. As protein: CASSLAASGSGNE. The whole CDR3 region reads CASSLAASGSGNEQFF.